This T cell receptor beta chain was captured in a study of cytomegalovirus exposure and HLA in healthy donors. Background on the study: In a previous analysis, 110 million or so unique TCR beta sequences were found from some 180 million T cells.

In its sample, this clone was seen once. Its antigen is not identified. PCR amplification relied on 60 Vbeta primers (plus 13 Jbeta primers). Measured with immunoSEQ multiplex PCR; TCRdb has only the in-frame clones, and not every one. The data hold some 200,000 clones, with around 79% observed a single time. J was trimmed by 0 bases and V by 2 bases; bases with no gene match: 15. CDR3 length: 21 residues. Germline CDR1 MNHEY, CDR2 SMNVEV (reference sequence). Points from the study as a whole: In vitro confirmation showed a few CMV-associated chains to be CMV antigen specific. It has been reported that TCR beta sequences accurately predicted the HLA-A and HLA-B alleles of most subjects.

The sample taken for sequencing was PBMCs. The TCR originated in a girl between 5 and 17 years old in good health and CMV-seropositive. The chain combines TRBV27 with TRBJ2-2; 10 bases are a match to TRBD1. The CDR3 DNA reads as TGTGCCAGCAGTTTAAGCCCCTGGACAGGGGGGATCCTTGCGAACACCGGGGAGCTGTTTTTT. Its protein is CASSLSPWTGGILANTGELFF.